The source of this T cell receptor beta chain is a study of cytomegalovirus exposure and HLA in healthy donors. Clones were sequenced by immunoSEQ multiplex PCR, and TCRdb holds only the in-frame ones, with some missing. The sample lists 160,000 or so clones, roughly 84% occurring once. CDR1 and CDR2 (germline): SGHRS, YFSETQ. V trimming: 3 bases; J trimming: 7 bases; junction bases outside the gene matches: 6. CDR3 length: 15 amino acids. This sequence joins TRBV5-1 and TRBJ1-4; TRBD1 matches 10 bases. The sample was PBMCs. The clonotype originates from a man aged 25-40 years in good health and CMV-seropositive. CDR3 amino acids: CASSWGTGEGEKLFF. In nucleotides, the CDR3 is TGCGCCAGCAGCTGGGGGACAGGGGAGGGTGAAAAACTGTTTTTT.